The rows below give T cell receptor beta chains drawn from one sample of a study of blood T cell repertoires in COVID-19. The repertoire was sequenced with immunoSEQ multiplex PCR; TCRdb's copy has only in-frame clones and lacks some. Altogether about 110,000 clones are present, 83% being singletons, with the ten largest covering 15% to 20%. The source material was peripheral blood. Receptors were obtained from a woman in her sixties with acute or convalescent COVID-19. Each CDR3 is given with its conserved first and last residue. A D gene is named only where the DNA matches it firmly. Not all rows give a size; the values are once, few, many and, for expanded clones, a class.

d_gene | j_gene | len | v_gene | abundance | CDR3nt | CDR3aa
- | TRBJ2-7 | 16 | TRBV25-1 | - | TGTGCCAGCAGTCCCGGCGGACCGGGAGCTTCCTACGAGCAGTACTTC | CASSPGGPGASYEQYF
- | TRBJ1-6 | 14 | TRBV28 | - | TGTGCCATATCCCCAGGGACTGGTAATTCACCCCTCCACTTT | CAISPGTGNSPLHF
- | TRBJ1-1 | 13 | TRBV27 | once | TGTGCCAGCCGGACTAAGAGGGCCACTGAAGCTTTCTTT | CASRTKRATEAFF
- | TRBJ2-1 | 16 | TRBV11-1 | - | TGTGCCAGCAGCTTAGTGGTCCCGCCAGTGTACAATGAGCAGTTCTTC | CASSLVVPPVYNEQFF
- | TRBJ1-1 | 14 | TRBV27 | - | TGTGCCAGCAAGATAGTCGCCGTGAACACTGAAGCTTTCTTT | CASKIVAVNTEAFF
TRBD1 | TRBJ2-5 | 14 | TRBV7-9 | few | TGTGCCAGCAGCAAGACAGGGGGCGGAGAGACCCAGTACTTC | CASSKTGGGETQYF
- | TRBJ1-3 | 14 | TRBV15 | - | TGTGCCACCAGCAGAACGACAGCTGGAAACACCATATATTTT | CATSRTTAGNTIYF
TRBD2 | TRBJ2-7 | 14 | TRBV7-6 | - | TGTGCCAGCAGCTCCGGGACTAGCGGGGTTGGGCAGTACTTC | CASSSGTSGVGQYF
TRBD1 | TRBJ2-1 | 14 | TRBV2 | few | TGTGCCAGCAGGTTTCAGGGACAGCACTCTGAGCAGTTCTTC | CASRFQGQHSEQFF
TRBD1 | TRBJ1-3 | 16 | TRBV7-2 | - | TGTGCCAGCAGCTTAGAGGGGACAGGGATAGGAAACACCATATATTTT | CASSLEGTGIGNTIYF
TRBD1 | TRBJ2-2 | 15 | TRBV7-8 | few | TGTGCCAGCAGCTTAGAGACAGGGGTAACTGGGGAGCTGTTTTTT | CASSLETGVTGELFF
- | TRBJ2-4 | 13 | TRBV2 | - | TGTGCCAGCAGTGCCGGGGAAAAAAACATTCAGTACTTC | CASSAGEKNIQYF
- | TRBJ1-2 | 15 | TRBV19 | - | TGTGCCAGCAGCGACAGCCGGCTAGCTAACTATGGCTACACCTTC | CASSDSRLANYGYTF
- | TRBJ1-1 | 14 | TRBV3-1/TRBV3-2 | - | TGTGCCAGCAGCCAGGTCGGAGGGAACACTGAAGCTTTCTTT | CASSQVGGNTEAFF
- | TRBJ1-2 | 11 | TRBV20-1 | - | TGCAGTGCTGTCGGACTTTATGGCTACACCTTC | CSAVGLYGYTF
TRBD2 | TRBJ2-5 | 16 | TRBV28 | - | TGTGCCAGCGCCGGGACTAGCGGGGGGGATAGGAAGACCCAGTACTTC | CASAGTSGGDRKTQYF
TRBD2 | TRBJ2-7 | 14 | TRBV5-1 | - | TGCGCCAGCAGCTTTTCTAGCGGGGGGAACGAGCAGTACTTC | CASSFSSGGNEQYF
- | TRBJ1-1 | 16 | TRBV18 | - | TGTGCCAGCTCACCGGTGGTTTGGCAGGGATACACTGAAGCTTTCTTT | CASSPVVWQGYTEAFF
TRBD2 | TRBJ2-1 | 14 | TRBV27 | - | TGTGCCAGCAGTCAGATAGCGGGGGTAACGGGGCAGTTCTTC | CASSQIAGVTGQFF
- | TRBJ1-2 | 14 | TRBV28 | - | TGTGCCAGCAGCTCCCTTACCGGGATATATGGCTACACCTTC | CASSSLTGIYGYTF
- | TRBJ1-5 | 16 | TRBV15 | few | TGTGCCACCAGCAGAGATTCCCAGGGTTCTTATCAGCCCCAGCATTTT | CATSRDSQGSYQPQHF
TRBD1 | TRBJ1-5 | 15 | TRBV19 | - | TGTGCCAGTAGTCTGCTCGGACAGGGTTTACAGCCCCAGCATTTT | CASSLLGQGLQPQHF
TRBD1 | TRBJ1-2 | 13 | TRBV6-5 | - | TGTGCCAGCGTACAGGGGCTTACCTATGGCTACACCTTC | CASVQGLTYGYTF
TRBD1 | TRBJ1-5 | 13 | TRBV2 | once | TGTGCCAGCAGGACAGGGTTTAATCAGCCCCAGCATTTT | CASRTGFNQPQHF
TRBD1 | TRBJ1-2 | 14 | TRBV5-1 | few | TGCGCCAGCAGCACACCGACAGGGGGCGGAGGCTACACCTTC | CASSTPTGGGGYTF